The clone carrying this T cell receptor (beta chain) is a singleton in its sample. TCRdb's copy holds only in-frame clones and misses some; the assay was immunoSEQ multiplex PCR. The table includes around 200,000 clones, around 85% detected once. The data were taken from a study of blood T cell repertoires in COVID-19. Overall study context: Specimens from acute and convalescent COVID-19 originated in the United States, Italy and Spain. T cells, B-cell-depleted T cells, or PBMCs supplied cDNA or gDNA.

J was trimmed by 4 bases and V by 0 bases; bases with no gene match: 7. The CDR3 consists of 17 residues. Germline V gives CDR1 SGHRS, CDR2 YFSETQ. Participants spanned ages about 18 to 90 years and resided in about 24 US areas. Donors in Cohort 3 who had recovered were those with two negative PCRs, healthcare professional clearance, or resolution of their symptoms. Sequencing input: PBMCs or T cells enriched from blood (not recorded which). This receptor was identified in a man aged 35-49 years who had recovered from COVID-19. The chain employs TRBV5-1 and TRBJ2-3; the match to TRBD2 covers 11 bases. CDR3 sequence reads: CASSLGVLAGDSDTQYF. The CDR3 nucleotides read TGCGCCAGCAGCTTGGGTGTACTAGCGGGAGATTCAGATACGCAGTATTTT.